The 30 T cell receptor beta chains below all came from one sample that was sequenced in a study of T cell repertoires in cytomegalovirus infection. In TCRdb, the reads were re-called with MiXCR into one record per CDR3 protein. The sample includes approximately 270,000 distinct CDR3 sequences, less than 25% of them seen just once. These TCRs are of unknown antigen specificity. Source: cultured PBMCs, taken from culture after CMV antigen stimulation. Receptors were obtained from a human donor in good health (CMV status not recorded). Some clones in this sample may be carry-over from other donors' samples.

This CDR3 reads CASSLLGGLTNEKLFF. Written as DNA, the CDR3 is TGTGCCAGCAGCTTATTGGGGGGCTTGACTAATGAAAAACTGTTTTTT. This chain connects TRBV7-9 to TRBJ1-4; D is possibly TRBD1 (6 bases). V was shortened by 2 bases and J by 2 bases, with 12 bases between the two germline ends. Per the germline V gene, CDR1 is SEHNR and CDR2 is FQNEAQ (reference sequence). The CDR3 covers 16 residues.

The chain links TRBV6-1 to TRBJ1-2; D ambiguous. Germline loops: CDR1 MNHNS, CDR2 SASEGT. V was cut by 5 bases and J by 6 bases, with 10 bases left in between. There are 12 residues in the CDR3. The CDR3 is CASSFSEDGYTF. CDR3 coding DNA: TGTGCCAGCAGTTTCTCCGAGGATGGCTACACCTTC.

In DNA, the CDR3 is TGTGCCACCAGCAGAGATAAGGTAGCGGGAGGTCTATACGAGCAGTACTTC. As protein: CATSRDKVAGGLYEQYF. The rearrangement uses TRBV15 and TRBJ2-7, with 10 bases aligning to TRBD2. This CDR3 spans 17 amino acids. With V trimmed by 0 bases and J by 4 bases, 9 bases remained unmatched. CDR1 and CDR2 (germline): LNHNV, YYDKDF (reference sequence).

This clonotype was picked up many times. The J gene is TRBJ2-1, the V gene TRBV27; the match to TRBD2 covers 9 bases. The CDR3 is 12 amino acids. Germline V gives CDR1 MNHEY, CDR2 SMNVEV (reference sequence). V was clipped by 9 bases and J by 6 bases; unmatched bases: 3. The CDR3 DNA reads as TGTGCCAGTAGCGGGAGCCGCAATGAGCAGTTCTTC. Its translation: CASSGSRNEQFF.

CDR3 residues: CASSEGASGRYTQYF. The CDR3 DNA reads TGTGCCAGCAGTGAAGGGGCTAGCGGGAGGTATACGCAGTATTTT. J is TRBJ2-3 and V is TRBV2; TRBD2 aligns across 11 bases. Per germline, CDR1 SNHLY and CDR2 FYNNEI. The ends lost 1 base at V and 7 bases at J; junction bases unmatched: 4. The CDR3 loop spans 15 amino acids. Filled out from reference TRBV2 and TRBJ2-3, the complete variable domain reads EPEVTQTPSHQVTQMGQEVILRCVPISNHLYFYWYRQILGQKVEFLVSFYNNEISEKSEIFDDQFSVERPDGSNFTLKIRSTKLEDSAMYFCASSEGASGRYTQYFGPGTRLTVL.

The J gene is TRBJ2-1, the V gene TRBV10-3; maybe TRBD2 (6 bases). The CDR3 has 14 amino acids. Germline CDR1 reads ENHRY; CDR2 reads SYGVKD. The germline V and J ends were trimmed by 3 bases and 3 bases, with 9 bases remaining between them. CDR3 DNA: TGTGCCATCAGTGAACTAGCTAACTACAATGAGCAGTTCTTC. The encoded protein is CAISELANYNEQFF.

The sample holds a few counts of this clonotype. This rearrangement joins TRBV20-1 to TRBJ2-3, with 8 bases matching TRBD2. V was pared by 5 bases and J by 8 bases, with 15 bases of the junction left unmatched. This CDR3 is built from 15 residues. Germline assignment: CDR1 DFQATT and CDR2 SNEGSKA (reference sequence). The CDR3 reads CSAEMVAGGSGTQYF. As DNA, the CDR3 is TGCAGTGCTGAAATGGTTGCGGGAGGATCTGGTACGCAGTATTTT.

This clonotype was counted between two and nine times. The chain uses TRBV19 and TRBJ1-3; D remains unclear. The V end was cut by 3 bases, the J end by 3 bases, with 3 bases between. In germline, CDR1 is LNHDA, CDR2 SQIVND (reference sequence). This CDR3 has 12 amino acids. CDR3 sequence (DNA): TGTGCCAGTAGTATCGATGGAAACACCATATATTTT. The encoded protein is CASSIDGNTIYF.

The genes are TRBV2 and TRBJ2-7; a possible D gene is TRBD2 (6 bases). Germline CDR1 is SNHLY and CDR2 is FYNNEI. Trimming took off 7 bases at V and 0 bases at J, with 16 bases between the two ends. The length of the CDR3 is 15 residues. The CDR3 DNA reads TGTGCCAGCAAAGAAGCGGGTGAGCGCTCCTACGAGCAGTACGTC. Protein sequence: CASKEAGERSYEQYV.

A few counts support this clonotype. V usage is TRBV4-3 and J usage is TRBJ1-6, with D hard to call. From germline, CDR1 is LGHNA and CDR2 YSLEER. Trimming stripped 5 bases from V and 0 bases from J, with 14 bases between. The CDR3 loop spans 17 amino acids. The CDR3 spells CASSFRLLSSYNSPLHF. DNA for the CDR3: TGCGCCAGCAGCTTCCGACTCCTGAGCTCCTATAATTCACCCCTCCACTTT.

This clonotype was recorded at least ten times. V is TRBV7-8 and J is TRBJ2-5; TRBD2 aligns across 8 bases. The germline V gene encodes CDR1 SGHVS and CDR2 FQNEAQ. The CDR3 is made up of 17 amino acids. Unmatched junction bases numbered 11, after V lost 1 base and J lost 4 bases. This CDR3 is CASSLGAGLGLVETQYF. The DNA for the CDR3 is TGTGCCAGCAGCTTAGGCGCGGGACTAGGTCTCGTAGAGACCCAGTACTTC. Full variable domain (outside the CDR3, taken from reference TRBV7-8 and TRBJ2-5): GAGVSQSPRYKVAKRGQDVALRCDPISGHVSLFWYQQALGQGPEFLTYFQNEAQLDKSGLPSDRFFAERPEGSVSTLKIQRTQQEDSAVYLCASSLGAGLGLVETQYFGPGTRLLVL.

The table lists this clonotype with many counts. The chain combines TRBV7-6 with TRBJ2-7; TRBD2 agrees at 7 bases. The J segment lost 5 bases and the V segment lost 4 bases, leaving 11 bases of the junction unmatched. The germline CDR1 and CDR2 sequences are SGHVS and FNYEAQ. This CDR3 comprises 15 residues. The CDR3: CASSYPGLRSNEQYF. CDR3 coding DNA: TGTGCCAGCAGCTACCCGGGACTAAGAAGTAACGAGCAGTACTTC.

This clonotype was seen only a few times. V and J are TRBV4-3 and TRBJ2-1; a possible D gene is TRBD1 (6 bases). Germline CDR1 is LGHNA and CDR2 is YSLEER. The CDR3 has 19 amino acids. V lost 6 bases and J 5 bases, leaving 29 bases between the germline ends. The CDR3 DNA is TGCGCCAGCAGTCAACACAAAAAAGAGGGGGAAAGGTCGAACAATGAGCAGTTCTTC. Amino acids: CASSQHKKEGERSNNEQFF.

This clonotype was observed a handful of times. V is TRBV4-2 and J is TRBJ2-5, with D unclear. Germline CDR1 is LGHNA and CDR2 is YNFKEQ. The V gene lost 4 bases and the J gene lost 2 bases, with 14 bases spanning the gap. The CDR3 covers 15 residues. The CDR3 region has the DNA TGTGCCAGCAGCCTGACTCCGATGGATCAAGAGACCCAGTACTTC. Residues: CASSLTPMDQETQYF.

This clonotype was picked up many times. The CDR3 region has the DNA TGTGCCAGCAGTTTGACTTTGGGCGGGAGCCACGTGGGTGAGCAGTTCTTC. This gives the protein CASSLTLGGSHVGEQFF. The genes are TRBV12-3 or TRBV12-4 and TRBJ2-1; TRBD2 matches 7 bases. V lost 3 bases, J lost 9 bases, and 17 bases stayed unmatched. CDR3 size: 17 residues.

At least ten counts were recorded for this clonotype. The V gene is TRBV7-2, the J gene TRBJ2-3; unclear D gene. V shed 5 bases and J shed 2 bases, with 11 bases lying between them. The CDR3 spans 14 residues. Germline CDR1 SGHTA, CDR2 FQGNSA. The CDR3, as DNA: TGTGCCAGCAGCCGAGAGGCCTACACAGATACGCAGTATTTT. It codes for CASSREAYTDTQYF. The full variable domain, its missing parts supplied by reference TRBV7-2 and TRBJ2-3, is GAGVSQSPSNKVTEKGKDVELRCDPISGHTALYWYRQSLGQGLEFLIYFQGNSAPDKSGLPSDRFSAERTGGSVSTLTIQRTQQEDSAVYLCASSREAYTDTQYFGPGTRLTVL.

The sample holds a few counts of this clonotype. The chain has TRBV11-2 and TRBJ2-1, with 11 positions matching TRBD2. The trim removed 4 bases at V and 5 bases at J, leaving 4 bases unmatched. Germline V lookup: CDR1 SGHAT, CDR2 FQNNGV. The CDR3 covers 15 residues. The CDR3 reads CASSSSGLADNEQFF. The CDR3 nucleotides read TGTGCCAGCAGCTCCTCGGGACTAGCGGACAATGAGCAGTTCTTC.

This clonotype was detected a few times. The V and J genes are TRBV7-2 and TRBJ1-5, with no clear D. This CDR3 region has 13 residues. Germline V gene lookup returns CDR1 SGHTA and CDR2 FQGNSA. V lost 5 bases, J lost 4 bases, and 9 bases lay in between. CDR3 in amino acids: CASSPNDNQPQHF. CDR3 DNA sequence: TGTGCCAGCAGCCCTAATGATAATCAGCCCCAGCATTTT.

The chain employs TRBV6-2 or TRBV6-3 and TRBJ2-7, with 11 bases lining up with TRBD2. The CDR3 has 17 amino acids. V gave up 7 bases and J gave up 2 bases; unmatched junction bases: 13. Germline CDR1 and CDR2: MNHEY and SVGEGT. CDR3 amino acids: CASTRRRLAGITYEQYV. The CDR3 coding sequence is TGTGCCAGCACCAGGAGGAGACTAGCGGGAATCACCTACGAGCAGTACGTC.

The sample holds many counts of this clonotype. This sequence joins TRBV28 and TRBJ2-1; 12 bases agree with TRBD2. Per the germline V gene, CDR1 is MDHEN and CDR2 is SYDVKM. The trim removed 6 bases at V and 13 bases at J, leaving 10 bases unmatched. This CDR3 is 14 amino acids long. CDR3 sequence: CASRPGLAGLPQFF. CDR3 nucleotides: TGTGCCAGCAGGCCGGGACTAGCGGGCCTCCCTCAGTTCTTC.

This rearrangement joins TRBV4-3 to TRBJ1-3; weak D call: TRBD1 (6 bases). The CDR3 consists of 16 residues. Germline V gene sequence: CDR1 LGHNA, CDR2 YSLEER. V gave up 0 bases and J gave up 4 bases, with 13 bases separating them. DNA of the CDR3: TGCGCCAGCAGCCAAGAAGCAGGGGCGCGAGGAAACACCATATATTTT. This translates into CASSQEAGARGNTIYF.

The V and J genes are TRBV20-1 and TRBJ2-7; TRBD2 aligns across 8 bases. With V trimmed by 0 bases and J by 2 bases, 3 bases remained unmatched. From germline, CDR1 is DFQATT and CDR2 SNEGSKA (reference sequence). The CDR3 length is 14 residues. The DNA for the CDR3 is TGCAGTGCTAGAGATCCACTAGCGGCCTACGAGCAGTACTTC. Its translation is CSARDPLAAYEQYF.

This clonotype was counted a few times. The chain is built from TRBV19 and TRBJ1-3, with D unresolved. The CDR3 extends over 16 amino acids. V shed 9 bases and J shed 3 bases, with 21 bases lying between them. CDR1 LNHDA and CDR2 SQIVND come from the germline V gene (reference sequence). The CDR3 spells CASTAELRRFGNTIYF. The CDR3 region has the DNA TGTGCCAGCACCGCGGAGTTAAGGCGATTTGGAAACACCATATATTTT.

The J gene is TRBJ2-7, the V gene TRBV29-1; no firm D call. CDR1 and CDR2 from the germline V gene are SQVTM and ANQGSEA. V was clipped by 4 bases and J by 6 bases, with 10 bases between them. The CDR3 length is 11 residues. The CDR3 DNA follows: TGCAGCGTTGCACAGCCGGGCGAGCAGTACTTC. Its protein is CSVAQPGEQYF.

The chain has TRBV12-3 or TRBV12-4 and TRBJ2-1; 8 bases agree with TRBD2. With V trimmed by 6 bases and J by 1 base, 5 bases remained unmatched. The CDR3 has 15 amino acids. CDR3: CASRPTSGSYNEQFF. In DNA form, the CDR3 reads TGTGCCAGCAGGCCCACTAGCGGATCCTACAATGAGCAGTTCTTC.

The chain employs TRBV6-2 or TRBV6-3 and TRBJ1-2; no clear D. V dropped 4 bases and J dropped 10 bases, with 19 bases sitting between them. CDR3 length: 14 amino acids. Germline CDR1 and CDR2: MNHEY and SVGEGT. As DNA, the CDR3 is TGTGCCAGCAGTTTCCAGTTCCCACACGGATACTACACCTTC. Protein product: CASSFQFPHGYYTF.

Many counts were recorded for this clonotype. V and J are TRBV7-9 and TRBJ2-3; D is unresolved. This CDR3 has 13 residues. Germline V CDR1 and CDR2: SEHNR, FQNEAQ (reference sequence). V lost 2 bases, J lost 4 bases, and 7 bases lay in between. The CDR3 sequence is CASSLRWSDTQYF. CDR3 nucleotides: TGTGCCAGCAGCTTAAGGTGGTCAGATACGCAGTATTTT.

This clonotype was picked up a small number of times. CDR3 residues: CATDGTLRGEAFF. CDR3 DNA sequence: TGTGCCACAGACGGGACCCTGCGTGGTGAAGCTTTCTTT. The chain joins TRBV6-2 or TRBV6-3 to TRBJ1-1; a weak D match, TRBD1 (5 bases). Looked up from germline, CDR1 is MNHEY and CDR2 is SVGEGT. The CDR3 totals 13 residues. Trimming took off 10 bases at V and 7 bases at J, with 19 bases between the two ends.

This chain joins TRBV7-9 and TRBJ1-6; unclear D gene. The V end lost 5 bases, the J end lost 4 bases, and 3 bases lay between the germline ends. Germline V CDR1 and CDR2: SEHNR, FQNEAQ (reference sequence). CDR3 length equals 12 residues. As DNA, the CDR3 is TGTGCCAGCAGCGCATATAATTCACCCCTCCACTTT. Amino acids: CASSAYNSPLHF.

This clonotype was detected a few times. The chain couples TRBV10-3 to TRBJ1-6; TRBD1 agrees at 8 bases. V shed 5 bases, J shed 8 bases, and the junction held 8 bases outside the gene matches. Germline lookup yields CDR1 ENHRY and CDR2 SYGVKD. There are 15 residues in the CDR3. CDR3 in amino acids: CAISSATGGDSPLHF. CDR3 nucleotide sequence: TGTGCCATCAGTTCCGCCACAGGGGGGGATTCACCCCTCCACTTT.